The 32 T cell receptor beta chains below come from one sample, sequenced in a study of molecular identifiers for immune sequencing clone quantification. MiXCR, applied by TCRdb to the PCR reads, yields one record per CDR3 protein. The table records about 54,000 distinct CDR3 sequences, 20% to 25% of them present only once. Sequenced: naive CD8+ T cells from blood, with Jurkat cell RNA spiked in. Subset noted: FACS-sorted CD8+CD4-CCR7+CD45RA+ naive T cells. These TCRs come from a human donor in good health. Some libraries in this study had Jurkat cell RNA spiked in.

Concerning this clonotype: This CDR3 fails to terminate in the conserved phenylalanine or tryptophan, so it likely reflects a read error. The V and J genes are TRBV20-1 and TRBJ2-3; D ambiguous. The CDR3 has 14 residues. Trimming took 3 bases from V and 2 from J, leaving 12 bases between them. The germline V gene has CDR1 DFQATT and CDR2 SNEGSKA (reference sequence). The CDR3 DNA follows: TGCAGTGCTAGTCCAGGATTTATCACAGATACGCAGTATCTT. Its protein is CSASPGFITDTQYL.

This clonotype has at least ten counts. V gene TRBV7-2 combines with J gene TRBJ2-1, with D possibly being TRBD1 or TRBD2 (5 bases each). CDR3 length equals 14 residues. The V end was cut by 5 bases, the J end by 3 bases, with 11 bases between. The V gene's germline CDR1 is SGHTA and CDR2 FQGNSA. CDR3: CASSLPGHYNEQFF. CDR3 DNA: TGTGCCAGCAGCCTCCCGGGGCACTACAATGAGCAGTTCTTC. Using reference TRBV7-2 and TRBJ2-1 for the parts outside the CDR3, the full variable domain is GAGVSQSPSNKVTEKGKDVELRCDPISGHTALYWYRQSLGQGLEFLIYFQGNSAPDKSGLPSDRFSAERTGGSVSTLTIQRTQQEDSAVYLCASSLPGHYNEQFFGPGTRLTVL.

About this clonotype: At one boundary the junction diverges from the germline segment, which might be a read error. V usage is TRBV9 and J usage is TRBJ2-7, with TRBD1 identical over 9 bases. This CDR3 comprises 14 residues. Germline V gene data show CDR1 as SGDLS and CDR2 as YYNGEE. The DNA for the CDR3 is TGTGCCAGCAGCGTAGGGGACAGGGCACCCGAGCGGTACTTC. It yields the protein CASSVGDRAPERYF.

This clonotype has ten or more counts. The rearrangement links TRBV7-9 to TRBJ2-2; no clear D gene. Trimming pared 1 base from V and 6 bases from J, leaving 15 bases between. The germline V gene has CDR1 SEHNR and CDR2 FQNEAQ (reference sequence). CDR3 length: 16 residues. As DNA, the CDR3 is TGTGCCAGCAGCTTAGATGTCGGAGCGACGGCCGGGGAGCTGTTTTTT. This translates into CASSLDVGATAGELFF.

The J gene is TRBJ1-1, the V gene TRBV7-9, with 9 nucleotides matching TRBD1. The CDR3 sequence is 15 residues long. Germline CDR1 and CDR2: SEHNR and FQNEAQ (reference sequence). Trimming cost V 4 bases and J 1 base; bases outside gene matches: 4. For the CDR3, the DNA is TGTGCCAGCAGCTCCGGGACAGGGCAGAACACTGAAGCTTTCTTT. As protein: CASSSGTGQNTEAFF.

As for this clonotype: The conserved final phenylalanine or tryptophan is absent from the CDR3, which likely points to a read error. The chain uses TRBV2 and TRBJ2-7; the D gene could be TRBD1 or TRBD2 (7 bases each). Germline V lookup: CDR1 SNHLY, CDR2 FYNNEI. This CDR3 contains 14 residues. The CDR3 DNA sequence: TGTGCCTGCAGTGAGCAGGGGGGGGCCTCCGAGCAGTACATC. Translated, it gives CACSEQGGASEQYI.

Only one count was recorded for this clonotype. A much bigger clone sits one base away, suggesting this may be a read error. The V and J genes are TRBV6-2 or TRBV6-3 and TRBJ1-1; D is undetermined. Trimming stripped 2 bases from V and 4 bases from J, with 8 bases between. This CDR3 spans 13 amino acids. Per germline, CDR1 MNHEY and CDR2 SVGEGT. CDR3 residues: CASSYPHRTEAFF. The DNA of the CDR3 is TGTGCCAGCAGTTACCCGCACCGCACTGAAGCTTTCTTT.

This clonotype has a count of ten or more. The chain employs TRBV7-9 and TRBJ2-3; TRBD2 matches at 9 bases. Per germline, CDR1 SEHNR and CDR2 FQNEAQ (reference sequence). V lost 5 bases to trimming and J lost 4 bases; unmatched junction nucleotides: 13. The CDR3 has 17 amino acids. CDR3 sequence: CASSPPTSGYMADTQYF. CDR3 nucleotides: TGTGCCAGCAGCCCCCCGACTAGCGGATATATGGCAGATACGCAGTATTTT.

The table lists this clonotype with many counts. This chain connects TRBV2 to TRBJ1-2; TRBD1 might be the D (5 bases). CDR1 is SNHLY and CDR2 is FYNNEI in the germline V gene. V lost 7 bases, J lost 1 base, and 13 bases lay in between. This CDR3 comprises 14 residues. The CDR3 coding sequence is TGTGCCAGCATTACAGGTCGCCTTAACTATGGCTACACCTTC. Translated, it gives CASITGRLNYGYTF.

This clonotype appeared many times. The J gene is TRBJ1-1, the V gene TRBV5-1, with 10 positions matching TRBD1. CDR3 length: 14 amino acids. With V trimmed by 0 bases and J by 4 bases, 0 bases remained unmatched. In germline, CDR1 is SGHRS, CDR2 YFSETQ. The CDR3 reads CASSLGQGATEAFF. CDR3 nucleotide sequence: TGCGCCAGCAGCTTGGGACAGGGGGCCACTGAAGCTTTCTTT.

Ten or more counts support this clonotype. The chain recombines TRBV7-6 with TRBJ2-7; the match to TRBD2 covers 8 bases. The junction had 14 bases not matched to a gene; V was cut back by 2 bases and J by 5 bases. Looked up from germline, CDR1 is SGHVS and CDR2 is FNYEAQ. The CDR3 has 17 residues. CDR3 sequence: CASSLSVAGGDPNEQYF. CDR3 DNA sequence: TGTGCCAGCAGCTTAAGTGTTGCGGGGGGCGACCCCAACGAGCAGTACTTC.

This clonotype was seen many times. The V gene is TRBV6-5, the J gene TRBJ1-1; possible D gene TRBD1, 5 bases. Germline CDR1 is MNHEY and CDR2 is SVGAGI. The CDR3 is 15 residues long. The V and J ends lost 0 bases and 5 bases respectively, with 13 bases between them. The CDR3 DNA reads TGTGCCAGCAGTTACTCAAGGGGAGTAGGGACTGAAGCTTTCTTT. Its translation: CASSYSRGVGTEAFF.

V usage is TRBV2 and J usage is TRBJ2-3, with D perhaps TRBD2 (7 bases). This CDR3 has 14 amino acids. Trimming pared 8 bases from V and 6 bases from J, leaving 18 bases between. CDR1 is SNHLY, CDR2 FYNNEI, per germline. The chain's CDR3 is CASRGAPSMDTQYF. CDR3 nucleotide sequence: TGTGCCAGCCGGGGGGCCCCCAGTATGGATACGCAGTATTTT.

Ten or more counts support this clonotype. This chain links TRBV29-1 with TRBJ2-7; 10 bases line up with TRBD1. The CDR3 contains 15 residues. Germline V gene sequence: CDR1 SQVTM, CDR2 ANQGSEA. V lost 0 bases to trimming and J lost 2 bases; unmatched junction nucleotides: 4. CDR3 sequence (DNA): TGCAGCGTTGAAGACGGGACAGGGGTACCCTACGAGCAGTACTTC. It encodes CSVEDGTGVPYEQYF.

Comments on this clonotype: Just one base apart from a much larger clone, this may be a read error. The rearrangement links TRBV11-3 to TRBJ1-4, with no clear D. Germline lookup yields CDR1 SGHNT and CDR2 YENEEA. The CDR3 consists of 11 residues. The CDR3 reads CASSLRETLFF. The CDR3 bases are TGTGCCAGCAGCTTAAGGGAAACACTGTTTTTT.

This clonotype has a count of ten or more. The chain combines TRBV7-2 with TRBJ1-1; D might be TRBD1 (5 bases). The germline V gene encodes CDR1 SGHTA and CDR2 FQGNSA. V dropped 1 base and J dropped 11 bases, with 11 bases sitting between them. The CDR3 is made up of 12 amino acids. The CDR3 sequence is CASSLVGETAFF. CDR3 nucleotides: TGTGCCAGCAGCTTAGTGGGGGAAACGGCTTTCTTT.

A few counts support this clonotype. This sequence joins TRBV27 and TRBJ2-7; 9 positions agree with TRBD2. CDR3 size: 15 residues. Germline V gives CDR1 MNHEY, CDR2 SMNVEV (reference sequence). Trimming at V came to 6 bases and at J to 3 bases, leaving 9 bases not matched to a gene. CDR3 protein: CASSLAGNGFYEQYF. CDR3 DNA: TGTGCCAGCAGCCTAGCGGGAAACGGATTCTACGAGCAGTACTTC.

This clonotype showed up just a few times. The CDR3 reads CASRQASVATEAFF. CDR3 DNA sequence: TGTGCCAGTAGGCAGGCAAGCGTGGCCACTGAAGCTTTCTTT. This chain joins TRBV19 and TRBJ1-1; D uncertain. Per germline, CDR1 LNHDA and CDR2 SQIVND (reference sequence). CDR3 length: 14 amino acids. Trimming removed 6 bases at V and 4 bases at J, with 15 bases between.

This clonotype was counted many times. The rearrangement uses TRBV7-9 and TRBJ2-7; 13 positions match TRBD2. This CDR3 comprises 16 residues. V gave up 4 bases and J gave up 7 bases; unmatched junction bases: 10. Germline assignment: CDR1 SEHNR and CDR2 FQNEAQ (reference sequence). The DNA for the CDR3 is TGTGCCAGCAGCTCGGGGACTAGCGGGACCTATGGGGAGCAGTACTTC. This encodes CASSSGTSGTYGEQYF.

To note about this clonotype: It may be a read error: a sequence one base away is much more abundant. The V call is TRBV28, the J call TRBJ2-5; D call uncertain. This CDR3 has 18 amino acids. Germline V lookup: CDR1 MDHEN, CDR2 SYDVKM. The CDR3 nucleotides are TGTGCCAGCAGTTTACTATACCGGAAACCGATGAACCAAGAGCCCCAGTACTTC. It translates to CASSLLYRKPMNQEPQYF.

This clonotype appeared many times. The chain combines TRBV27 with TRBJ2-3; weak D call: TRBD1 (6 bases). The CDR3 totals 15 residues. CDR1 is MNHEY, CDR2 SMNVEV, per germline (reference sequence). Trimming took 4 bases from V and 0 from J, leaving 11 bases between them. The CDR3 is CASSSGQFSTDTQYF. CDR3 sequence (DNA): TGTGCCAGCAGTTCAGGACAGTTTAGCACAGATACGCAGTATTTT.

This clonotype was seen a handful of times. This chain joins TRBV9 and TRBJ2-7; D is unresolved. Germline V gives CDR1 SGDLS, CDR2 YYNGEE. This CDR3 comprises 13 residues. V dropped 4 bases and J dropped 7 bases, with 15 bases sitting between them. The CDR3, as DNA: TGTGCCAGCAGCACACCGACCCCCGGGGAGCAGTACTTC. Encoded protein: CASSTPTPGEQYF.

A few counts support this clonotype. The chain couples TRBV20-1 to TRBJ2-5, with no clear D. CDR1 DFQATT and CDR2 SNEGSKA come from the germline V gene (reference sequence). There are 14 residues in the CDR3. The CDR3 protein is CSTFTRATQETQYF. The CDR3 coding sequence is TGCAGCACTTTTACCCGGGCCACCCAAGAGACCCAGTACTTC.

The J gene is TRBJ2-1, the V gene TRBV5-1; D is ambiguous. The CDR3 runs 16 residues. Looked up from germline, CDR1 is SGHRS and CDR2 is YFSETQ. Trimming left V 0 bases short and J 3 bases short, with 13 bases between. The CDR3 is CASSLASPVDYNEQFF. Here the CDR3 DNA reads TGCGCCAGCAGCTTGGCCTCCCCGGTCGACTACAATGAGCAGTTCTTC.

This clonotype has at least ten counts. The genes are TRBV16 and TRBJ2-7; the D is unclear. The CDR3 covers 15 residues. The V gene lost 0 bases and the J gene lost 2 bases, with 11 bases spanning the gap. CDR1 and CDR2 from the germline V gene are KGHSY and FQNENV. CDR3 residues: CASSQSIGRTYEQYF. In DNA, the CDR3 is TGTGCCAGCAGCCAATCGATTGGCAGGACCTACGAGCAGTACTTC.

Details on this clonotype: Possible read error: a much larger clone is one base away. This chain links TRBV4-3 with TRBJ2-7; 8 bases are a match to TRBD2. CDR1 is LGHNA, CDR2 YSLEER, per germline. The V and J ends lost 3 bases and 2 bases, in that order; junction bases with no gene match: 6. CDR3 length: 15 amino acids. CDR3 coding DNA: TGCGCCAGCAGCCACTCCCGCGGGAGGCCCTACGAGCAGTACTTC. This sequence encodes CASSHSRGRPYEQYF.

Remarks on this clonotype: This clone may be a read error of a much larger clone one base away. This rearrangement joins TRBV30 to TRBJ2-7; TRBD1 matches 9 bases. This CDR3 region has 13 residues. J was trimmed by 1 base and V by 8 bases; bases with no gene match: 6. Looked up from germline, CDR1 is GTSNPN and CDR2 is SVGIG (reference sequence). CDR3 in amino acids: CAAPGTGSYEQYF. The CDR3, as DNA: TGTGCCGCCCCCGGGACAGGGTCCTACGAGCAGTACTTC. Using reference TRBV30 and TRBJ2-7 for the parts outside the CDR3, the full variable domain is SQTIHQWPATLVQPVGSPLSLECTVEGTSNPNLYWYRQAAGRGLQLLFYSVGIGQISSEVPQNLSASRPQDRQFILSSKKLLLSDSGFYLCAAPGTGSYEQYFGPGTRLTVT.

This clonotype was counted many times. This sequence joins TRBV2 and TRBJ2-2; tentative D call: TRBD2 (5 bases). CDR1 is SNHLY and CDR2 is FYNNEI in the germline V gene. This CDR3 is built from 15 residues. V was clipped by 3 bases and J by 4 bases, with 12 bases between them. The CDR3 sequence: CASSDRTRFTGELFF. The CDR3 coding sequence is TGTGCCAGCAGTGATAGGACTCGCTTCACCGGGGAGCTGTTTTTT.

This clonotype was observed many times. This chain links TRBV28 with TRBJ1-1; a possible D gene is TRBD1 (5 bases). Between the trimmed V and J ends, which lost 2 bases and 0 bases, there was a span of 7 bases. The CDR3 sequence is 14 residues long. Germline CDR1 and CDR2: MDHEN and SYDVKM. The CDR3 DNA is TGTGCCAGCAGTTTAAGGGGCTTGAACACTGAAGCTTTCTTT. Residues: CASSLRGLNTEAFF.

This clonotype showed up just a few times. The chain has TRBV27 and TRBJ1-1, with TRBD1 as a possible D gene (5 bases). V was trimmed by 5 bases and J by 4 bases, leaving 11 bases between them. Looked up from germline, CDR1 is MNHEY and CDR2 is SMNVEV (reference sequence). The CDR3 spans 13 residues. CDR3 protein: CASSGSGITEAFF. The CDR3 DNA sequence: TGTGCCAGCAGTGGGTCAGGGATCACTGAAGCTTTCTTT.

This clonotype has ten or more counts. The rearrangement links TRBV27 to TRBJ1-5; D might be TRBD1 (5 bases). From germline, CDR1 is MNHEY and CDR2 SMNVEV (reference sequence). The CDR3 contains 18 residues. The V end was cut by 5 bases, the J end by 7 bases, with 27 bases between. The chain's CDR3 is CASSPLLRTVGVKQPQHF. In DNA, the CDR3 is TGTGCCAGCAGTCCCCTTCTGCGCACGGTGGGGGTGAAACAGCCCCAGCATTTT.

The sample holds many counts of this clonotype. The rearrangement links TRBV12-3 or TRBV12-4 to TRBJ2-7; D call uncertain. V lost 3 bases, J lost 0 bases, and 9 bases lay in between. CDR3 length: 14 amino acids. Written as DNA, the CDR3 is TGTGCCAGCAGTTTCGGCAGGAGCTCCTACGAGCAGTACTTC. Its translation: CASSFGRSSYEQYF.